These 28 T cell receptor beta chains were all obtained from the same sample, sequenced in a study of shared clonotypes between healthy human individuals. Clones were read by immunoSEQ multiplex PCR, and TCRdb kept only the in-frame ones, dropping some. The data hold 2 million to 2.5 million clones, with approximately 96% observed a single time. Specimen: naive CD4+ T cells sorted from blood. The subset denotes: CD45RA+ positively selected. The receptors originated from a man between 18 and 35 years old in good health.

This chain links TRBV10-1 with TRBJ1-4; D unclear. The germline V gene has CDR1 WNHNN and CDR2 SYGVQD (reference sequence). The CDR3 covers 13 residues. V lost 5 bases and J 3 bases, leaving 7 bases between the germline ends. The CDR3, as DNA: TGCGCCAGCAGTCGAGGGTCTAATGAAAAACTGTTTTTT. As protein: CASSRGSNEKLFF.

The CDR3 loop reads CASSLAPGWGYQETQYF. The CDR3 nucleotides read TGCGCCAGCAGCTTGGCCCCAGGGTGGGGGTACCAAGAGACCCAGTACTTC. The rearrangement uses TRBV5-1 and TRBJ2-5, with D perhaps given as TRBD1 or TRBD2 (5 bases each). Germline values: CDR1 SGHRS, CDR2 YFSETQ. This CDR3 has 17 residues. With 0 bases removed from V and 0 bases from J, the gap between germline ends came to 15 bases.

The chain has TRBV5-5 and TRBJ2-5; 8 nucleotides agree with TRBD1. V dropped 3 bases and J dropped 4; count of bases not matched to a gene: 8. The CDR3 spans 15 residues. Germline CDR1 and CDR2: SGHKS and YYEKEE (reference sequence). The CDR3, as DNA: TGTGCCAGCAGCTCCGGACAGGGAAGTGGAGAGACCCAGTACTTC. Protein product: CASSSGQGSGETQYF.

V and J are TRBV7-9 and TRBJ2-1, with D tentatively TRBD2 (5 bases). Deletions cut 3 bases from V and 8 bases from J, with 11 bases between. The CDR3 length is 13 residues. Germline lookup yields CDR1 SEHNR and CDR2 FQNEAQ (reference sequence). CDR3 nucleotide sequence: TGTGCCAGCAGCTTTACTAGTTTCGATGAGCAGTTCTTC. It yields the protein CASSFTSFDEQFF.

The rearrangement joins TRBV7-2 to TRBJ1-4; TRBD1 agrees at 9 bases. V gave up 5 bases and J gave up 8 bases; unmatched junction bases: 6. CDR3 size: 14 residues. Germline lookup yields CDR1 SGHTA and CDR2 FQGNSA. The CDR3 protein is CASSEQGAGEKLFF. The CDR3 DNA is TGTGCCAGCAGCGAACAGGGGGCAGGCGAAAAACTGTTTTTT.

The chain links TRBV18 to TRBJ2-1; 10 positions agree with TRBD1. Per germline, CDR1 KGHSH and CDR2 LQKENI. With V trimmed by 5 bases and J by 5 bases, 9 bases remained unmatched. The CDR3 contains 16 residues. CDR3 coding DNA: TGTGCCAGCTCAGTTACGTTGGGACAGGGGCACAATGAGCAGTTCTTC. It yields the protein CASSVTLGQGHNEQFF.

The genes are TRBV9 and TRBJ2-5; possible D gene TRBD2, 6 bases. Germline V gene data show CDR1 as SGDLS and CDR2 as YYNGEE. V lost 3 bases and J 1 base, leaving 10 bases between the germline ends. The CDR3 contains 14 residues. CDR3 in DNA: TGTGCCAGCAGCGGCCGGGACTTCCAAGAGACCCAGTACTTC. Translating it yields CASSGRDFQETQYF.

The rearrangement joins TRBV6-5 to TRBJ1-5; the D gene is possibly TRBD1 (5 bases). Per the germline V gene, CDR1 is MNHEY and CDR2 is SVGAGI. Trimming cost V 2 bases and J 5 bases, with 13 bases left between them. CDR3 length: 15 amino acids. CDR3 amino acids: CASSYGSGLDQPQHF. The CDR3 nucleotides are TGTGCCAGCAGTTACGGCTCAGGGCTAGATCAGCCCCAGCATTTT.

This clone came up once. The chain uses TRBV28 and TRBJ1-4, with D possibly matching TRBD1 (6 bases). Per the germline V gene, CDR1 is MDHEN and CDR2 is SYDVKM. Between the trimmed V and J ends, which lost 5 bases and 0 bases, there was a span of 10 bases. The CDR3 length is 15 residues. The CDR3 sequence is CASSASGATNEKLFF. CDR3 bases: TGTGCCAGCAGTGCCTCAGGGGCAACTAATGAAAAACTGTTTTTT.

This clone has just one count. The rearrangement links TRBV5-1 to TRBJ2-6; 7 positions agree with TRBD1. The CDR3 contains 16 residues. V dropped 4 bases and J dropped 0; count of bases not matched to a gene: 4. CDR1 SGHRS and CDR2 YFSETQ come from the germline V gene. This chain's CDR3 is CASSQGGLSGANVLTF. The CDR3 DNA follows: TGCGCCAGCAGCCAAGGGGGCCTCTCTGGGGCCAACGTCCTGACTTTC. Looking up the rest from reference TRBV5-1 and TRBJ2-6 gives the full variable domain: KAGVTQTPRYLIKTRGQQVTLSCSPISGHRSVSWYQQTPGQGLQFLFEYFSETQRNKGNFPGRFSGRQFSNSRSEMNVSTLELGDSALYLCASSQGGLSGANVLTFGAGSRLTVL.

The chain uses TRBV10-3 and TRBJ1-2, with D hard to call. This CDR3 is built from 16 residues. CDR1 and CDR2 (germline): ENHRY, SYGVKD. Trimming stripped 2 bases from V and 0 bases from J, with 13 bases between. CDR3 sequence reads: CAISEVTGKANYGYTF. DNA for the CDR3: TGTGCCATCAGTGAGGTTACCGGGAAAGCTAACTATGGCTACACCTTC.

This rearrangement joins TRBV7-9 to TRBJ2-3; 10 bases line up with TRBD2. The germline gives CDR1 SEHNR, CDR2 FQNEAQ (reference sequence). V dropped 1 base and J dropped 3; count of bases not matched to a gene: 7. CDR3 length equals 17 residues. This chain's CDR3 is CASSLGASGRGTDTQYF. The CDR3 DNA is TGTGCCAGCAGCTTAGGGGCTAGCGGGAGAGGGACAGATACGCAGTATTTT.

The J gene is TRBJ1-2, the V gene TRBV7-9; D gene ambiguous. Trimming removed 5 bases from V and 2 bases from J, with 6 bases in between. CDR1 and CDR2 (germline): SEHNR, FQNEAQ (reference sequence). The CDR3 covers 12 residues. The CDR3 nucleotides read TGTGCCAGCAGCAATACAAACTATGGCTACACCTTC. Translation gives CASSNTNYGYTF. The full variable domain, in which reference TRBV7-9 and TRBJ1-2 provide the parts outside the CDR3, is DTGVSQNPRHKITKRGQNVTFRCDPISEHNRLYWYRQTLGQGPEFLTYFQNEAQLEKSRLLSDRFSAERPKGSFSTLEIQRTEQGDSAMYLCASSNTNYGYTFGSGTRLTVV.

As to this clone: The junction and the germline gene differ at one end; a read error may be behind it. The gene calls are TRBV7-7 and TRBJ2-7; D may be TRBD1 (6 bases). The CDR3 totals 13 residues. Germline lookup yields CDR1 SSHAT and CDR2 FNYEAQ (reference sequence). Here the CDR3 DNA reads TGTGCTAGCAGCTTAGCCCACAGGGCCGAGCAGTACTTC. This gives the protein CASSLAHRAEQYF.

This chain connects TRBV15 to TRBJ2-5; 7 bases agree with TRBD2. V lost 0 bases and J lost 5; bases outside the gene matches: 21. CDR1 LNHNV and CDR2 YYDKDF come from the germline V gene (reference sequence). The CDR3 length is 20 residues. The CDR3 DNA follows: TGTGCCACCAGCAGAGATAAGAGGGCCCCGGGCGGGAGCCGTCGTGAGACCCAGTACTTC. Protein product: CATSRDKRAPGGSRRETQYF.

V and J are TRBV30 and TRBJ2-4; the D gene could be TRBD1 or TRBD2 (6 bases each). Per germline, CDR1 GTSNPN and CDR2 SVGIG (reference sequence). Trimming left V 2 bases short and J 6 bases short, with 20 bases between. The CDR3 totals 16 residues. In DNA form, the CDR3 reads TGTGCCTGGAGTTACGGGGGCCGAGTCGGAGGAAACATTCAGTACTTC. Translation gives CAWSYGGRVGGNIQYF.

This chain links TRBV15 with TRBJ2-5; no firm D call. Germline assignment: CDR1 LNHNV and CDR2 YYDKDF (reference sequence). This CDR3 is built from 13 residues. V lost 1 base, J lost 5 bases, and 8 bases lay in between. CDR3 sequence: CATSRANWETQYF. The CDR3 nucleotides read TGTGCCACCAGCAGAGCGAACTGGGAGACCCAGTACTTC.

The V call is TRBV2, the J call TRBJ1-2; 8 bases agree with TRBD1. This CDR3 comprises 14 residues. Germline-derived CDR1 and CDR2 are SNHLY and FYNNEI. V shed 2 bases and J 6 bases; nucleotides not matched to a gene: 5. CDR3 loop: CASSEQGARDGYTF. The DNA for the CDR3 is TGTGCCAGCAGTGAACAGGGGGCCAGGGATGGCTACACCTTC.

This clone showed up just a few times. The chain combines TRBV7-2 with TRBJ1-5; possibly TRBD1 for D (6 bases). The CDR3 spans 15 residues. The germline gives CDR1 SGHTA, CDR2 FQGNSA. Trimming removed 7 bases at V and 1 base at J, with 14 bases between. This CDR3 is CASTPGARSNQPQHF. The CDR3 DNA sequence: TGTGCCAGCACCCCAGGGGCGCGGAGCAATCAGCCCCAGCATTTT.

The chain combines TRBV5-1 with TRBJ2-1; 14 positions agree with TRBD2. The trim removed 2 bases at V and 6 bases at J, leaving 4 bases unmatched. Germline V gene lookup returns CDR1 SGHRS and CDR2 YFSETQ. This CDR3 comprises 16 residues. The CDR3 bases are TGCGCCAGCAGCTTATCGACTAGCGGGGGGGCCAATGAGCAGTTCTTC. Its translation is CASSLSTSGGANEQFF.

The chain couples TRBV12-5 to TRBJ2-2, with D perhaps TRBD2 (5 bases). V lost 2 bases, J lost 2 bases, and 6 bases lay in between. CDR3 length: 14 amino acids. Germline CDR1 reads LGHNT; CDR2 reads FRNRAP. The CDR3 sequence is CASGLTGNTGELFF. The CDR3 DNA follows: TGTGCTAGTGGTTTGACGGGAAACACCGGGGAGCTGTTTTTT. Filled out from reference TRBV12-5 and TRBJ2-2, the complete variable domain reads DARVTQTPRHKVTEMGQEVTMRCQPILGHNTVFWYRQTMMQGLELLAYFRNRAPLDDSGMPKDRFSAEMPDATLATLKIQPSEPRDSAVYFCASGLTGNTGELFFGEGSRLTVL.

The chain couples TRBV4-1 to TRBJ1-3; perhaps TRBD1 as D (5 bases). The germline CDR1 and CDR2 sequences are MGHRA and YSYEKL. V was pared by 8 bases and J by 3 bases, with 23 bases between. CDR3 size: 17 residues. The CDR3 DNA reads as TGCGCCAGCGGCTACCAAGGACTAGGCAGGGATGGAAACACCATATATTTT. Residues: CASGYQGLGRDGNTIYF.

The genes are TRBV5-1 and TRBJ2-7; the D is unclear. Germline V gene sequence: CDR1 SGHRS, CDR2 YFSETQ. This CDR3 comprises 14 residues. Trimming took 4 bases from V and 0 from J, leaving 11 bases between them. For the CDR3, the DNA is TGCGCCAGCAGCCAAATGTCCAGCTCCTACGAGCAGTACTTC. Translation gives CASSQMSSSYEQYF.

This chain uses TRBV7-2 with TRBJ1-1, with no clear D. Germline V gene sequence: CDR1 SGHTA, CDR2 FQGNSA. This CDR3 contains 14 residues. Trimming pared 5 bases from V and 5 bases from J, leaving 15 bases between. The CDR3 protein is CASSKRNGVTEAFF. CDR3 nucleotides: TGTGCCAGCAGCAAGCGGAATGGGGTGACTGAAGCTTTCTTT.

The rearrangement links TRBV11-2 to TRBJ2-7, with 12 nucleotides matching TRBD1. Germline values: CDR1 SGHAT, CDR2 FQNNGV. The CDR3 runs to 15 residues. The J segment lost 6 bases and the V segment lost 5 bases, leaving 8 bases of the junction unmatched. Here the CDR3 DNA reads TGTGCCAGCAGCGCAACCGGGACAGGGGGCGGCGAGCAGTACTTC. This codes for CASSATGTGGGEQYF.

This chain uses TRBV5-4 with TRBJ2-7; 7 nucleotides align to TRBD1. The CDR3 runs to 17 residues. The V gene end was trimmed by 4 bases and the J gene end by 3 bases; junction bases not matched to a gene: 16. Germline V lookup: CDR1 SGHNT, CDR2 YYREEE (reference sequence). CDR3 protein: CASSPKDAGTESYEQYF. The CDR3 nucleotides are TGTGCCAGCAGCCCAAAAGATGCCGGGACAGAGAGCTACGAGCAGTACTTC.

The chain joins TRBV6-1 to TRBJ1-1, with D perhaps TRBD1 (6 bases). Deletions cut 7 bases from V and 3 bases from J, with 18 bases between. The CDR3 runs to 15 residues. Germline CDR1 reads MNHNS; CDR2 reads SASEGT. This chain's CDR3 is CASTQSPQGYTEAFF. The CDR3 DNA reads as TGTGCCAGCACCCAATCCCCCCAGGGGTACACTGAAGCTTTCTTT.

The J gene is TRBJ2-7, the V gene TRBV9, with D uncertain. Germline loops: CDR1 SGDLS, CDR2 YYNGEE. The CDR3 runs to 14 residues. V was cut by 4 bases and J by 5 bases, with 16 bases left in between. CDR3 region: CASSPLSRYHEQYF. The CDR3 DNA reads TGTGCCAGCAGCCCCCTTTCTAGGTACCACGAGCAGTACTTC.